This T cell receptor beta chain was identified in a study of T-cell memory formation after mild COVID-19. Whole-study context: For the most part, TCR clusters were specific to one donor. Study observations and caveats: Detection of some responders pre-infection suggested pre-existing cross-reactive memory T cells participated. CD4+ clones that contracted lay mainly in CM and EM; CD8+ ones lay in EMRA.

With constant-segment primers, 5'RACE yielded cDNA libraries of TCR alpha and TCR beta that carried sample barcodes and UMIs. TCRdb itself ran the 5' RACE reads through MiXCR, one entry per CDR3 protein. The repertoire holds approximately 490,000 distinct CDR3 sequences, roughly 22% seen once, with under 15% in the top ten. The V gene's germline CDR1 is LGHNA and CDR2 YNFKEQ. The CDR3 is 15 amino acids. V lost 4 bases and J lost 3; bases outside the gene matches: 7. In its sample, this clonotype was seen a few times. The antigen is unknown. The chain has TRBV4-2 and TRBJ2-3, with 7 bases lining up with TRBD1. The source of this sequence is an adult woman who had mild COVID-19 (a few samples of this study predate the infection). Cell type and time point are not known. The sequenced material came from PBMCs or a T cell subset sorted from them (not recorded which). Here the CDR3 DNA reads TGTGCCAGCAGCCCCAGGGGGTCCCTTACAGATACGCAGTATTTT. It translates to CASSPRGSLTDTQYF.